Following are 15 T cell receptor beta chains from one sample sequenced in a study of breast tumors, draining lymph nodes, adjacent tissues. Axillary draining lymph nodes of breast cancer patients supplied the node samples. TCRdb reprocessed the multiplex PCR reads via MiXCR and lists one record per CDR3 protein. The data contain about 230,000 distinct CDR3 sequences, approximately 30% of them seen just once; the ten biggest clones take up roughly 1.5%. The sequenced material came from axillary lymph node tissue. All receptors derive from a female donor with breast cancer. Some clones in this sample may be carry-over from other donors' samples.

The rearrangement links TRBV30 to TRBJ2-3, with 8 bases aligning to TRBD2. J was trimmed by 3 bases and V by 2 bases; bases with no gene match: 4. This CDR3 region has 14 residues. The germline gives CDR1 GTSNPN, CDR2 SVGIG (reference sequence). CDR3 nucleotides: TGTGCCTGGAGTTCAATAGCGGGAACAGATACGCAGTATTTT. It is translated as CAWSSIAGTDTQYF.

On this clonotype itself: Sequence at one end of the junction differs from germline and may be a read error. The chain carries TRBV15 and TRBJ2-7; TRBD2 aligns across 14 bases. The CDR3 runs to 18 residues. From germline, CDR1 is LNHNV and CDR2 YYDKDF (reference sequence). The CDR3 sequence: CATGRGLAGEGGGYEQYF. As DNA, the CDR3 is TGTGCCACCGGCAGGGGACTAGCGGGAGAAGGGGGGGGCTATGAGCAGTACTTC.

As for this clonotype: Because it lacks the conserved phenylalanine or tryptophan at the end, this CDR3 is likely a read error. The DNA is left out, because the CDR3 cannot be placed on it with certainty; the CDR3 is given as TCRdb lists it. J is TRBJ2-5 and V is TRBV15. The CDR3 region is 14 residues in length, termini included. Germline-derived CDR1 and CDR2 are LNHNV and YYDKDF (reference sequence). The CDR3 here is CATSRERNQGAQDL.

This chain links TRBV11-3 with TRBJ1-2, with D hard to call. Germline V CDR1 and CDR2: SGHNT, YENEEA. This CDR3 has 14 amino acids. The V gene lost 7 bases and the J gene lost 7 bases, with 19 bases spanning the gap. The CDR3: CASTRGRAAGGYTF. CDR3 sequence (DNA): TGTGCCAGCACCCGAGGGAGGGCCGCGGGTGGCTACACCTTC.

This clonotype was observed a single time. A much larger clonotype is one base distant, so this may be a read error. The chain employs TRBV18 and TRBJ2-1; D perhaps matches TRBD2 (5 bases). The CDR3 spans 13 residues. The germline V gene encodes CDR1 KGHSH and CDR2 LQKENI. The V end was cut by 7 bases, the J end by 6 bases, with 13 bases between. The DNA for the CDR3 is TGTGCCAGCTTACCCGGCGCGGGCAATGAGCAGTTCTTC. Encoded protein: CASLPGAGNEQFF.

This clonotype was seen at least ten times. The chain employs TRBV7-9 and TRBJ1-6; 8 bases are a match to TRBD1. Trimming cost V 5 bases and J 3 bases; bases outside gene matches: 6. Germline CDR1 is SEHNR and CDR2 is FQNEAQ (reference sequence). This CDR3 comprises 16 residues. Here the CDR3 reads CASSEGQGFYNSPLHF. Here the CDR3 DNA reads TGTGCCAGCAGCGAAGGACAGGGCTTCTATAATTCACCCCTCCACTTT.

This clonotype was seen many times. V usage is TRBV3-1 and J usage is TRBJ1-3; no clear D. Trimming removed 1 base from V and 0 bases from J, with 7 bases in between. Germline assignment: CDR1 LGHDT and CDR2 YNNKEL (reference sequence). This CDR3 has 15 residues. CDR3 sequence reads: CASSQVRSSGNTIYF. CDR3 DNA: TGTGCCAGCAGCCAAGTAAGAAGCTCTGGAAACACCATATATTTT.

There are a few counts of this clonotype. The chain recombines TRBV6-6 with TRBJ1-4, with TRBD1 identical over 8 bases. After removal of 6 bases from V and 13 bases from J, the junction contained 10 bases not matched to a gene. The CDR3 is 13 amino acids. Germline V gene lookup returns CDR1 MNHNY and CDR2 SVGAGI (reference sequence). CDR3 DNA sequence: TGTGCCAGCAGATCAGGGGGCACGGGGAGACTGTTTTTT. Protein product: CASRSGGTGRLFF.

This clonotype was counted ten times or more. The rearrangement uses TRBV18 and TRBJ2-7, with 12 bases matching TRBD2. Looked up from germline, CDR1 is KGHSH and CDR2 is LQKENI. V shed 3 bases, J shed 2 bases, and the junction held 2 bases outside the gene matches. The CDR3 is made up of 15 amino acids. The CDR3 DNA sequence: TGTGCCAGCTCACCCTCTAGCGGGAGGGCCTACGAGCAGTACTTC. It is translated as CASSPSSGRAYEQYF.

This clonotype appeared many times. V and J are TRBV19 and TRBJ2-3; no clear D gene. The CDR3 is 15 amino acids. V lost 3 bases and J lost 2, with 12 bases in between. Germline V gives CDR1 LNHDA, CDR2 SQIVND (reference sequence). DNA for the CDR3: TGTGCCAGTAGTATCTACCTTGGCGCCACAGATACGCAGTATTTT. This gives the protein CASSIYLGATDTQYF.

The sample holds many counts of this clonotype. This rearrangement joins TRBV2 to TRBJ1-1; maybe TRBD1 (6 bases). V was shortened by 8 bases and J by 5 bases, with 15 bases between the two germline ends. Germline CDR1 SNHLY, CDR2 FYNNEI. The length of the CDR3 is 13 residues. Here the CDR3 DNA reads TGTGCCAGCGGGCGGGGGCGGGGGACTGAAGCTTTCTTT. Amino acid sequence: CASGRGRGTEAFF.

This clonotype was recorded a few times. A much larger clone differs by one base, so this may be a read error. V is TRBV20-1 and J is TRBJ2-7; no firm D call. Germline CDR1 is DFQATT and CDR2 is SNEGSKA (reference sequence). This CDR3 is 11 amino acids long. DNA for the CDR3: TGCAGTGCTAGCCAAGGCAAAGAGCAGTCCTTC. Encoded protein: CSASQGKEQSF.

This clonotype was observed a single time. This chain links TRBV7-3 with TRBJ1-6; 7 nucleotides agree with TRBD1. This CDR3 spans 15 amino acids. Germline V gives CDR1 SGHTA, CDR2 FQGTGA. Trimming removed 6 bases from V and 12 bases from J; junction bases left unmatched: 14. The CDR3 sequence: CASSSGFQGGRPLHF. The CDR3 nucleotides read TGTGCCAGCAGTAGCGGTTTCCAAGGGGGCAGACCCCTCCACTTT.

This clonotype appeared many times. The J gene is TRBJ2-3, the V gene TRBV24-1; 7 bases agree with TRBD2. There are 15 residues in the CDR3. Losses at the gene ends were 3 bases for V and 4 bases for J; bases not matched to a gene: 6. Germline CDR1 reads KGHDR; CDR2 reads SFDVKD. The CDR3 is CATSDPGLVSDTQYF. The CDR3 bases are TGTGCCACCAGTGATCCAGGACTAGTATCAGATACGCAGTATTTT.

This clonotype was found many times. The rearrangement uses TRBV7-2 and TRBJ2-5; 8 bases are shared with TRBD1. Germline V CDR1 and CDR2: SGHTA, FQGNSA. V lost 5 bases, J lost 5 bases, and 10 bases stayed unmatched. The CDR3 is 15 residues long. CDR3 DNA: TGTGCCAGCAGCGCCAGACAGGGGTTAGAGGAGACCCAGTACTTC. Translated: CASSARQGLEETQYF.